This TCR beta chain stems from a study of T cell repertoires in cytomegalovirus infection. Overall study context: TCR beta signatures that were public indicated CMV infection and matching HLA type.

In regard to this clonotype: What it binds is unknown.

Trimming removed 2 bases from V and 9 bases from J, with 8 bases in between. CDR3 size: 13 residues. Germline V CDR1 and CDR2: MNHEY, SVGAGI. One entry per CDR3 protein, called by TCRdb with MiXCR from the reads. The sample includes about 920,000 distinct CDR3 sequences, 25% to 40% of them seen just once. The starting material was cultured CD8+ T cells from PBMCs, obtained from culture after CMV antigen stimulation. This chain links TRBV6-5 with TRBJ1-6; D is unresolved. The TCR originated in a human donor in good health (CMV status not recorded). Some clones in this sample may be carry-over from other donors' samples. DNA for the CDR3: TGTGCCAGCAGTTACGTAAAGGGTTCACCCCTCCACTTT. Its translation is CASSYVKGSPLHF.